The next 9 T cell receptor beta chains were all read from a single sample in a study of T cells in Graves' hyperthyroidism and ophthalmopathy. Regions amplified from RNA transcripts were the TCR beta CDR3 regions. In the first-round RT-PCR of the TCR CDR3, the HTBI primer set was used. TCRdb used MiXCR to reprocess the multiplex PCR reads, holding one entry per CDR3 protein. The data hold under 350,000 distinct CDR3 sequences, with 15% to 20% observed a single time. The specimen sequenced was blood. The receptors shown here come from a woman in her sixties with Graves' ophthalmopathy.

This clonotype showed up many times. CDR3 loop: CASSLGPGGEGNEQFF. The CDR3 bases are TGTGCCAGCAGCTTGGGTCCGGGGGGCGAAGGCAATGAGCAGTTCTTC. The gene calls are TRBV7-2 and TRBJ2-1; a weak D match, TRBD2 (7 bases). Trimming left V 3 bases short and J 6 bases short, with 18 bases between. This CDR3 contains 16 residues. Germline V CDR1 and CDR2: SGHTA, FQGNSA.

The chain joins TRBV4-3 to TRBJ1-2, with no clear D. Germline loops: CDR1 LGHNA, CDR2 YSLEER. The CDR3 is 18 residues long. The germline V and J ends were trimmed by 1 base and 8 bases, with 26 bases remaining between them. This CDR3 reads CASSQVSLSRPSRGGYTF. In DNA form, the CDR3 reads TGCGCCAGCAGCCAAGTCTCCCTCAGCAGGCCCTCCCGAGGGGGCTACACCTTC.

V usage is TRBV2 and J usage is TRBJ2-2, with D maybe TRBD1 (5 bases). This CDR3 has 11 amino acids. Between the trimmed V and J ends, which lost 11 bases and 7 bases, there was a span of 11 bases. Germline CDR1 SNHLY, CDR2 FYNNEI. CDR3 region: CASRADGELFF. CDR3 coding DNA: TGTGCCTCCAGGGCCGACGGGGAGCTGTTTTTT.

This clonotype was counted many times. The V and J genes are TRBV28 and TRBJ1-4; 8 bases line up with TRBD1. The CDR3 sequence is 16 residues long. Germline trimming cut 5 bases from V and 4 bases from J; bases unmatched to any gene: 9. Per the germline V gene, CDR1 is MDHEN and CDR2 is SYDVKM. The CDR3 region has the DNA TGTGCCAGCAGTCCACGGACAGGGTTGATTAATGAAAAACTGTTTTTT. Translating it yields CASSPRTGLINEKLFF.

This clonotype was seen at least ten times. This chain's CDR3 is CASSQAGKNTEAFF. The CDR3 DNA reads TGTGCCAGCAGCCAAGCAGGGAAGAACACTGAAGCTTTCTTT. The rearrangement uses TRBV3-1 and TRBJ1-1; D is perhaps TRBD1 (5 bases). This CDR3 region has 14 residues. Germline loops: CDR1 LGHDT, CDR2 YNNKEL (reference sequence). Trimming stripped 1 base from V and 1 base from J, with 7 bases between.

The chain employs TRBV18 and TRBJ2-1; 11 bases map to TRBD1. V shed 5 bases and J 6 bases; nucleotides not matched to a gene: 6. Germline V CDR1 and CDR2: KGHSH, LQKENI. CDR3 length: 15 amino acids. The CDR3 coding sequence is TGTGCCAGCTCAACTACGGGGACAGGGGGCAATGAGCAGTTCTTC. Translation gives CASSTTGTGGNEQFF.

This chain joins TRBV29-1 and TRBJ1-2; D not resolved. Trimming shortened V by 3 bases and J by 7 bases, and 15 bases separated the two germline ends. From germline, CDR1 is SQVTM and CDR2 ANQGSEA. The CDR3 is made up of 13 amino acids. CDR3: CSVDFIQARGYTF. DNA for the CDR3: TGCAGCGTTGATTTTATCCAGGCGCGTGGCTACACCTTC.

The chain is built from TRBV6-1 and TRBJ2-1; no firm D call. Germline values: CDR1 MNHNS, CDR2 SASEGT. The CDR3 runs 15 residues. Trimming removed 6 bases from V and 4 bases from J, with 16 bases in between. The CDR3 DNA sequence: TGTGCCAGCAGACAGCCCCAGACGTATTACAATGAGCAGTTCTTC. Protein sequence: CASRQPQTYYNEQFF.

With respect to this clonotype: It may be a read error: a sequence one base away is much more abundant. V and J are TRBV11-2 and TRBJ2-1; D might be TRBD2 (6 bases). The germline V and J ends were trimmed by 4 bases and 7 bases, with 11 bases remaining between them. The CDR3 totals 13 residues. Germline loops: CDR1 SGHAT, CDR2 FQNNGV. The CDR3: CASSSGGTNEQFF. The CDR3 DNA reads as TGTGCCAGCAGCTCAGGCGGGACTAATGAGCAGTTCTTC.